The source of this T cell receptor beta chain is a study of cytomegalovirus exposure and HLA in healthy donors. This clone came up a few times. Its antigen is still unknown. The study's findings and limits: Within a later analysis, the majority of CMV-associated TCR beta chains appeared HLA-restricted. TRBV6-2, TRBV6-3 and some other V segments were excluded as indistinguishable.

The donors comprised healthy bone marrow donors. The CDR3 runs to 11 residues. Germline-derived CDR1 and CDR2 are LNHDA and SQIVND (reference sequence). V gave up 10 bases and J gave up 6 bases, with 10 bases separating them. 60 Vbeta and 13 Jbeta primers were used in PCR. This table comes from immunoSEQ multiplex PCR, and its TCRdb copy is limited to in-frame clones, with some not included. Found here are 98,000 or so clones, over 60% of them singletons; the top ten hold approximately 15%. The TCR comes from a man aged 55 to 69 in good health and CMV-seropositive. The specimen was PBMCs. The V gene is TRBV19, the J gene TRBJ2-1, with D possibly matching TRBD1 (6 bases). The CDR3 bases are TGTGCCACTTCGACAGGCAATGAGCAGTTCTTC. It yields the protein CATSTGNEQFF.